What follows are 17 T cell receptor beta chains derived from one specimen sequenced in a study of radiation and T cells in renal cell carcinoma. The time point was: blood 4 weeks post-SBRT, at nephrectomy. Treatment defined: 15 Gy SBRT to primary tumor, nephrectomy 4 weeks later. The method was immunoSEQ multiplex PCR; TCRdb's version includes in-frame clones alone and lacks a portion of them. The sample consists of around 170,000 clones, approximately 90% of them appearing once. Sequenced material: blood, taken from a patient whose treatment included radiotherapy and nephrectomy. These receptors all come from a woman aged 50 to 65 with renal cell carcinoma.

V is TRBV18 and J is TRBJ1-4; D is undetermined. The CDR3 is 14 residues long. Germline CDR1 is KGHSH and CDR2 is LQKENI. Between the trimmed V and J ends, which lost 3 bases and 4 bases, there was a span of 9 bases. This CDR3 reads CASSPAADNEKLFF. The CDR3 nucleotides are TGTGCCAGCTCACCCGCGGCAGATAATGAAAAACTGTTTTTT.

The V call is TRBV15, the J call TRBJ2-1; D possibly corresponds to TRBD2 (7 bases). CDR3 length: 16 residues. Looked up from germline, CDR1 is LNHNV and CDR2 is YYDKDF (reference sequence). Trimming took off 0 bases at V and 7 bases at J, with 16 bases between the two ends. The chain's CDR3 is CATSRDKYGGRNEQFF. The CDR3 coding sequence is TGTGCCACCAGCAGAGATAAGTACGGGGGGCGGAATGAGCAGTTCTTC.

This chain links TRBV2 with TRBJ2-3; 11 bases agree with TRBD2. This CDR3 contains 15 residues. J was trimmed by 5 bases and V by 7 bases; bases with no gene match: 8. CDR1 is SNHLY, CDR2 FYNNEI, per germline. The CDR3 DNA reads TGTGCCAGCACAAGACTAGCGGGGTTGGTAGATACGCAGTATTTT. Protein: CASTRLAGLVDTQYF.

CDR3 DNA: TGCAGCGTTGCCGGGACAGGGAATGAAAAACTGTTTTTT. As protein: CSVAGTGNEKLFF. The rearrangement uses TRBV29-1 and TRBJ1-4, with 9 bases fitting TRBD1. This CDR3 spans 13 amino acids. The J segment lost 5 bases and the V segment lost 4 bases, leaving 2 bases of the junction unmatched. Germline CDR1 reads SQVTM; CDR2 reads ANQGSEA. The variable domain in full, with the rest retrieved from reference TRBV29-1 and TRBJ1-4, is SAVISQKPSRDICQRGTSLTIQCQVDSQVTMMFWYRQQPGQSLTLIATANQGSEATYESGFVIDKFPISRPNLTFSTLTVSNMSPEDSSIYLCSVAGTGNEKLFFGSGTQLSVL.

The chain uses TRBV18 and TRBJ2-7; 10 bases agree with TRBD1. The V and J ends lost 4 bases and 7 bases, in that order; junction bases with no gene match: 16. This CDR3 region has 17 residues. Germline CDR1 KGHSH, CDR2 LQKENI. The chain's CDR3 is CASSRVRQGAPEGEQYF. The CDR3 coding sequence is TGTGCCAGCTCACGGGTCCGACAGGGGGCTCCGGAGGGAGAGCAGTACTTC.

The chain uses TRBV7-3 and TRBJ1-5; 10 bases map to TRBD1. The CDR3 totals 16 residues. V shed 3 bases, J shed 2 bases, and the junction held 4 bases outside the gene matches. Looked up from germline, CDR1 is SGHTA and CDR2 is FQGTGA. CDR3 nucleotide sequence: TGTGCCAGCAGCTTGGGACAGGGGTATGGCAATCAGCCCCAGCATTTT. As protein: CASSLGQGYGNQPQHF.

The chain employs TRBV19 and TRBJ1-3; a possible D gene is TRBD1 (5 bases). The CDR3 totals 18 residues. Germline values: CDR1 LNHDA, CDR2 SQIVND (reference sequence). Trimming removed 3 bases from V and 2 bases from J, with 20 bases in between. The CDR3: CASSIPFGTAKTGNTIYF. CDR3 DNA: TGTGCCAGTAGTATCCCCTTCGGGACCGCTAAGACTGGAAACACCATATATTTT. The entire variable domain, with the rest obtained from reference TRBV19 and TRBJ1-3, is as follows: DGGITQSPKYLFRKEGQNVTLSCEQNLNHDAMYWYRQDPGQGLRLIYYSQIVNDFQKGDIAEGYSVSREKKESFPLTVTSAQKNPTAFYLCASSIPFGTAKTGNTIYFGEGSWLTVV.

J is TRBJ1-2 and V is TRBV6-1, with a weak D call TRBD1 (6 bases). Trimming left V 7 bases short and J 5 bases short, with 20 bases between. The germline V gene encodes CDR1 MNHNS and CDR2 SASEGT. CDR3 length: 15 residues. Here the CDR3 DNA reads TGTGCCAGCATCGGCCTTCGGAAGGGGGGTTATGGCTACACCTTC. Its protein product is CASIGLRKGGYGYTF.

CDR3 residues: CASSEQGATREKLFF. The CDR3 nucleotides are TGTGCCAGCAGTGAACAGGGGGCAACTAGGGAAAAACTGTTTTTT. The gene calls are TRBV2 and TRBJ1-4; 8 bases are shared with TRBD1. Trimming at V came to 2 bases and at J to 8 bases, leaving 7 bases not matched to a gene. The CDR3 extends over 15 amino acids. Germline-derived CDR1 and CDR2 are SNHLY and FYNNEI. The whole variable domain, filled in from reference TRBV2 and TRBJ1-4, reads EPEVTQTPSHQVTQMGQEVILRCVPISNHLYFYWYRQILGQKVEFLVSFYNNEISEKSEIFDDQFSVERPDGSNFTLKIRSTKLEDSAMYFCASSEQGATREKLFFGSGTQLSVL.

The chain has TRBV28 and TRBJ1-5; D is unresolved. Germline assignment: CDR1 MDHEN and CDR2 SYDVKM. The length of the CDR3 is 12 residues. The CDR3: CGVRDSNQPQHF. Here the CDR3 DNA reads TGTGGGGTTCGCGATAGCAATCAGCCCCAGCATTTT.

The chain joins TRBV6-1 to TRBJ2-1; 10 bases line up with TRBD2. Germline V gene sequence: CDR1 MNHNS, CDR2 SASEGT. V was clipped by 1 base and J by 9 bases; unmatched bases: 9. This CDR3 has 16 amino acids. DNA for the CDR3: TGTGCCAGCAGTGAAGGGTCCAGCGGGGGGGCCGGTGAGCAGTTCTTC. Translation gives CASSEGSSGGAGEQFF.

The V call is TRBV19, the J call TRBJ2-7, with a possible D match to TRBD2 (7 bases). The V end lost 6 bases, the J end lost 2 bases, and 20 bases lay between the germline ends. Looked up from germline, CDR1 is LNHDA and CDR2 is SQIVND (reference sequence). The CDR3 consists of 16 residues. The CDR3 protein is CASSNQGSGETYEQYF. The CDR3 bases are TGTGCCAGTAGCAACCAGGGGAGCGGGGAAACCTACGAGCAGTACTTC.

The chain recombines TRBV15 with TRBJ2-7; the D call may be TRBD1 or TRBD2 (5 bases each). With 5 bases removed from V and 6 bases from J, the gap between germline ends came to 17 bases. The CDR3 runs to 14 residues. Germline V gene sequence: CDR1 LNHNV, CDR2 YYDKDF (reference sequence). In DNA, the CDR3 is TGTGCCACCAGCCACGGGGCAGGGTTAGCCGAGCAGTACTTC. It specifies CATSHGAGLAEQYF.

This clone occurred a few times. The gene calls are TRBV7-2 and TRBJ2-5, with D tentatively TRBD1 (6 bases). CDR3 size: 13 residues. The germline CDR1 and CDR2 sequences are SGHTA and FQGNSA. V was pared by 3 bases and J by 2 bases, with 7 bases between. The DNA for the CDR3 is TGTGCCAGCAGCTTTGGACAGCAAGAGACCCAGTACTTC. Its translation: CASSFGQQETQYF.

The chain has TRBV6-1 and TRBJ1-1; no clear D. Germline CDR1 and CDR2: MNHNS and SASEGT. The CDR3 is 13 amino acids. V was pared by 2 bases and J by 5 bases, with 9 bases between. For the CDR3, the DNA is TGTGCCAGCAGTGAACCCCCAGAGACTGAAGCTTTCTTT. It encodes CASSEPPETEAFF.

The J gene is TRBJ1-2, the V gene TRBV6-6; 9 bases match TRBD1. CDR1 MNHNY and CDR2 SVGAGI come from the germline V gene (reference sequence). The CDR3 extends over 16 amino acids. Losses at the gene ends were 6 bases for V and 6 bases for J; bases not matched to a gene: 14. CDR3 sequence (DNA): TGTGCCAGCAGGGACCGGGACAGGGTAAAAAGGGATGGCTACACCTTC. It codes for CASRDRDRVKRDGYTF.

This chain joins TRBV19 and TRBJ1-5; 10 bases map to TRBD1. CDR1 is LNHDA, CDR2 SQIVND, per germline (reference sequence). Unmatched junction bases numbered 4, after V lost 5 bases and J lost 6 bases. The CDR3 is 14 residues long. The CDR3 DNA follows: TGTGCCAGTAGTGACGACAGGGGGCTTCAGCCCCAGCATTTT. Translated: CASSDDRGLQPQHF.